Below are 20 T cell receptor beta chains sequenced from a single sample in a study of cytomegalovirus exposure and HLA in healthy donors. Amplification used 60 Vbeta primers and 13 Jbeta primers. Produced via immunoSEQ multiplex PCR; TCRdb's table is partial and in-frame only. This sample has about 96,000 clones, with under 85% found just once. The sample taken for sequencing was PBMCs. The receptors derive from a woman aged 70-85 years in good health and CMV-seropositive.

The genes are TRBV4-3 and TRBJ2-3, with D maybe TRBD2 (5 bases). The CDR3 loop spans 17 amino acids. The V gene lost 0 bases and the J gene lost 3 bases, with 16 bases spanning the gap. Germline loops: CDR1 LGHNA, CDR2 YSLEER. CDR3 sequence reads: CASSQDLFFRGTDTQYF. The CDR3 bases are TGCGCCAGCAGCCAAGATTTATTCTTTCGGGGTACAGATACGCAGTATTTT.

This clone has only a few counts. This rearrangement joins TRBV27 to TRBJ2-7; D gene uncertain. CDR3 size: 10 residues. V was shortened by 8 bases and J by 3 bases, with 5 bases between the two germline ends. Germline lookup yields CDR1 MNHEY and CDR2 SMNVEV (reference sequence). This CDR3 reads CASGHYEQYF. CDR3 nucleotide sequence: TGTGCCAGCGGCCACTACGAGCAGTACTTC.

V and J are TRBV11-2 and TRBJ1-6; D is possibly TRBD1 (5 bases). Germline loops: CDR1 SGHAT, CDR2 FQNNGV. V was trimmed by 2 bases and J by 10 bases, leaving 12 bases between them. The length of the CDR3 is 14 residues. CDR3 sequence: CASSLRGYESPLHF. The CDR3 DNA follows: TGTGCCAGCAGCTTAAGGGGATATGAGTCACCCCTCCACTTT. Based on the CDR3 plus reference TRBV11-2 and TRBJ1-6, the full variable domain is EAGVAQSPRYKIIEKRQSVAFWCNPISGHATLYWYQQILGQGPKLLIQFQNNGVVDDSQLPKDRFSAERLKGVDSTLKIQPAKLEDSAVYLCASSLRGYESPLHFGNGTRLTVT.

This clone was seen more than once but under ten times. The CDR3 coding sequence is TGTGCCAGCAGCGACGGGACAGGGGGGAACGAGCAGTACTTC. Its translation: CASSDGTGGNEQYF. This sequence joins TRBV9 and TRBJ2-7; TRBD1 agrees at 11 bases. CDR1 SGDLS and CDR2 YYNGEE come from the germline V gene. CDR3 length: 14 residues. V dropped 3 bases and J dropped 5; count of bases not matched to a gene: 4.

This rearrangement joins TRBV7-9 to TRBJ2-1; 9 nucleotides line up with TRBD2. The V segment lost 5 bases and the J segment 2 bases; nucleotides outside the gene matches: 4. The germline gives CDR1 SEHNR, CDR2 FQNEAQ (reference sequence). This CDR3 spans 15 amino acids. CDR3 in amino acids: CASSPSGDPYNEQFF. CDR3 nucleotide sequence: TGTGCCAGCAGCCCTAGCGGGGATCCCTACAATGAGCAGTTCTTC.

The V gene is TRBV6-5, the J gene TRBJ2-5; TRBD1 aligns across 11 bases. Germline loops: CDR1 MNHEY, CDR2 SVGAGI. This CDR3 region has 16 residues. V gave up 2 bases and J gave up 5 bases; unmatched junction bases: 7. DNA for the CDR3: TGTGCCAGCAGTTACCTAGGACAGGGGGCCGGGGAGACCCAGTACTTC. Translated: CASSYLGQGAGETQYF.

The V and J genes are TRBV28 and TRBJ2-1; possibly TRBD2 for D (6 bases). The ends were cut back, 1 base at V and 7 bases at J, with 11 bases in the middle. Germline V CDR1 and CDR2: MDHEN, SYDVKM. The CDR3 spans 14 residues. CDR3 coding DNA: TGTGCCAGCAGTTTATCAGCGGGCCAAAATGAGCAGTTCTTC. Protein: CASSLSAGQNEQFF.

V gene TRBV7-9 combines with J gene TRBJ2-7; 8 nucleotides agree with TRBD1. The CDR3 is made up of 15 amino acids. V shed 1 base, J shed 3 bases, and the junction held 5 bases outside the gene matches. Germline assignment: CDR1 SEHNR and CDR2 FQNEAQ (reference sequence). This chain's CDR3 is CASSLEGDRYYEQYF. CDR3 DNA: TGTGCCAGCAGCTTAGAGGGGGACAGGTACTACGAGCAGTACTTC.

The chain uses TRBV7-6 and TRBJ2-1, with 9 bases matching TRBD1. V gave up 2 bases and J gave up 7 bases; unmatched junction bases: 6. This CDR3 spans 15 amino acids. The germline CDR1 and CDR2 sequences are SGHVS and FNYEAQ. CDR3 amino acids: CASSLRTGGANEQFF. CDR3 in DNA: TGTGCCAGCAGCTTACGTACAGGGGGCGCGAATGAGCAGTTCTTC.

The chain joins TRBV29-1 to TRBJ2-5; 8 bases align to TRBD2. The CDR3 has 14 residues. Germline lookup yields CDR1 SQVTM and CDR2 ANQGSEA. Trimming at V came to 7 bases and at J to 4 bases, leaving 11 bases not matched to a gene. This CDR3 reads CSAVGTSIGETQYF. CDR3 in DNA: TGCAGCGCCGTCGGGACTAGTATAGGAGAGACCCAGTACTTC.

The chain is built from TRBV7-3 and TRBJ2-1; TRBD2 matches at 10 bases. The CDR3 length is 16 residues. Germline-derived CDR1 and CDR2 are SGHTA and FQGTGA. The V and J ends lost 4 bases and 8 bases, in that order; junction bases with no gene match: 11. CDR3 nucleotide sequence: TGTGCCAGCAGCTCGATTACTAGCGGGAATCCCCATGAGCAGTTCTTC. Its translation is CASSSITSGNPHEQFF.

This clone was counted between two and nine times. The chain combines TRBV27 with TRBJ2-1; 10 nucleotides align to TRBD2. The germline V gene has CDR1 MNHEY and CDR2 SMNVEV (reference sequence). V was clipped by 6 bases and J by 7 bases; unmatched bases: 9. CDR3 length equals 15 residues. The CDR3 reads CASSRKRGGLNEQFF. The CDR3 DNA reads TGTGCCAGCAGCCGAAAGCGGGGGGGTTTAAATGAGCAGTTCTTC.

The rearrangement uses TRBV11-3 and TRBJ2-7; maybe TRBD1 (6 bases). V was cut by 1 base and J by 5 bases, with 12 bases left in between. The CDR3 is 14 amino acids. Germline V CDR1 and CDR2: SGHNT, YENEEA. CDR3 residues: CASSLGQPGDEQYF. DNA of the CDR3: TGTGCCAGCAGCTTAGGACAGCCAGGGGACGAGCAGTACTTC.

The rearrangement joins TRBV5-6 to TRBJ2-7, with D tentatively TRBD2 (6 bases). Between the trimmed V and J ends, which lost 2 bases and 0 bases, there was a span of 12 bases. The CDR3 covers 15 residues. CDR1 is SGHDT, CDR2 YYEEEE, per germline. For the CDR3, the DNA is TGTGCCAGCAGCTTCGCCGGGAGCCCCTCCTACGAGCAGTACTTC. It yields the protein CASSFAGSPSYEQYF.

With regard to this clone: One end of the junction varies from germline; a read error may be responsible. The chain joins TRBV7-2 to TRBJ2-5; TRBD2 might be the D (6 bases). Germline loops: CDR1 SGHTA, CDR2 FQGNSA. This CDR3 contains 14 residues. In nucleotides, the CDR3 is TGTGCCAGCAGCTTCGGGGGTTTACAAGGGACCCAGTACTTC. Protein sequence: CASSFGGLQGTQYF.

This chain uses TRBV4-1 with TRBJ2-1; perhaps TRBD2 as D (5 bases). Germline V gene sequence: CDR1 MGHRA, CDR2 YSYEKL. The CDR3 length is 14 residues. The ends were cut back, 4 bases at V and 5 bases at J, with 12 bases in the middle. Written as DNA, the CDR3 is TGCGCCAGCAGCCGCTTGTGGGGAGACAATGAGCAGTTCTTC. Its translation: CASSRLWGDNEQFF.

The CDR3 loop reads CASSEIAGIFRDGYTF. CDR3 bases: TGTGCCAGCAGTGAAATCGCAGGGATTTTTCGGGATGGCTACACCTTC. The V and J genes are TRBV6-1 and TRBJ1-2, with D perhaps matching TRBD1 (5 bases). Germline V lookup: CDR1 MNHNS, CDR2 SASEGT. The V gene lost 2 bases and the J gene lost 6 bases, with 19 bases spanning the gap. The CDR3 extends over 16 amino acids.

This clone was counted a few times. The chain links TRBV19 to TRBJ1-5, with 9 positions matching TRBD1. Germline V CDR1 and CDR2: LNHDA, SQIVND (reference sequence). Trimming took 7 bases from V and 4 from J; bases not matched to a gene: 8. The length of the CDR3 is 15 residues. CDR3 residues: CASNTGQGWNQPQHF. DNA of the CDR3: TGTGCCAGTAACACCGGACAGGGGTGGAATCAGCCCCAGCATTTT.

This rearrangement joins TRBV15 to TRBJ2-1; 9 bases match TRBD2. Germline V CDR1 and CDR2: LNHNV, YYDKDF (reference sequence). The CDR3 runs to 17 residues. V lost 0 bases to trimming and J lost 9 bases; unmatched junction nucleotides: 12. CDR3 sequence reads: CATSRDQGGRAGGEQFF. CDR3 nucleotides: TGTGCCACCAGCAGAGATCAGGGCGGGAGGGCGGGCGGTGAGCAGTTCTTC.

This clone showed up just a few times. Other DNA sequences in the same sample also yield this CDR3. The chain couples TRBV9 to TRBJ2-2; 7 nucleotides match TRBD1. The V segment lost 2 bases and the J segment 1 base; nucleotides outside the gene matches: 2. Germline V gives CDR1 SGDLS, CDR2 YYNGEE. This CDR3 has 15 residues. CDR3 in DNA: TGTGCCAGCAGCGTCCGGGACAGGAACACCGGGGAGCTGTTTTTT. Protein: CASSVRDRNTGELFF. The entire variable domain, with the rest obtained from reference TRBV9 and TRBJ2-2, is as follows: DSGVTQTPKHLITATGQRVTLRCSPRSGDLSVYWYQQSLDQGLQFLIQYYNGEERAKGNILERFSAQQFPDLHSELNLSSLELGDSALYFCASSVRDRNTGELFFGEGSRLTVL.